This TCR beta chain was documented in a study of monozygotic twins with inflammatory bowel disease. General study results and limits: The study found lower TCRbeta diversity (inverse Simpson) in IBD patients than in healthy co-twins. No detectable difference in repertoire similarity separated concordant from discordant twins, possibly as a result of limited power.

Remarks on this clonotype: Its cognate antigen is unknown.

It was around 3.5 ug of total RNA that each TCR library used. Template switching appended UMIs that held a 6-nucleotide sample barcode. Following a re-call of the 5' RACE reads, TCRdb has one entry per CDR3 protein and lacks DNA. Its clone listing holds some 170,000 distinct CDR3 sequences. This CDR3 is built from 18 residues. Per the germline V gene, CDR1 is LNHNV and CDR2 is YYDKDF (reference sequence). Sequenced input: blood. The receptor was derived from a human donor with ulcerative colitis or Crohn's disease, or a healthy co-twin of an affected twin (not recorded which). The chain joins TRBV15 to TRBJ2-6; TCRdb's D call, TRBD2, is unchecked because there is no DNA. This chain's CDR3 is CATSRDWSPTSGANVLTF.